A selection of T cell receptor beta chains follows, all from one sample in a study of T cells in localized non-small cell lung cancer. Only in-frame clones appear in the TCRdb table, and some are missing; sequencing was by immunoSEQ multiplex PCR. This table has thousands of clones, less than 25% appearing once. Sequenced here: lung tumor tissue, sampled before any cancer treatment. The receptors here all came from a male donor aged 60 or older with stage III squamous cell lung carcinoma. The CDR3 runs from the conserved cysteine through the conserved F or W. A D gene is named only where the DNA matches it firmly. The size field is filled for only some rows; it gives once, few, many or a size class.

J gene | clone size | D gene | V gene | CDR3 DNA | CDR3 protein
TRBJ1-2 | NA | NA | TRBV23-1 | TGCGCCAGCAGCCAAAGGCAGGGTTACTATGGCTACACCTTC | CASSQRQGYYGYTF
TRBJ1-4 | few | TRBD1 | TRBV9 | TGTGCCAGCAGCACTGGGACAGGCTGGAGTGCAACTAATGAAAAACTGTTTTTT | CASSTGTGWSATNEKLFF
TRBJ2-6 | NA | NA | TRBV6-4 | TGTGCCAGCAGTTACTCGAGCTCTGGGGCCAACGTCCTGACTTTC | CASSYSSSGANVLTF
TRBJ2-3 | once | NA | TRBV18 | TGTGCCAGCTCACCAAGGATGACCCGAGATACGCAGTATTTT | CASSPRMTRDTQYF
TRBJ1-2 | few | TRBD1 | TRBV30 | TGTGCCTGGAGTGTCCTCCTTGGGACAGGGGGTGGCTATGGCTACACCTTC | CAWSVLLGTGGGYGYTF
TRBJ1-2 | NA | NA | TRBV6-8 | TGTGCCAGCACCTCCGGTCTATATGGCTACACCTTC | CASTSGLYGYTF
TRBJ1-5 | few | NA | TRBV11-3 | TGTGCCAGCAGCTTAGATGGATTTACACAGCCCCAGCATTTT | CASSLDGFTQPQHF
TRBJ2-3 | NA | TRBD1 | TRBV11-3 | TGTGCCAGCAGCCGGGACAGGCGAATCACAGATACGCAGTATTTT | CASSRDRRITDTQYF
TRBJ1-6 | few | NA | TRBV19 | TGTGCCAGTAGTATAGGGTCTAATTCACCCCTCCACTTT | CASSIGSNSPLHF
TRBJ1-2 | NA | NA | TRBV19 | TGTGCCAGTAGTATCGGGGGTTCCCACTATGGCTACACCTTC | CASSIGGSHYGYTF
TRBJ2-1 | few | TRBD1 | TRBV11-3 | TGTGCCAGCAGCTCAAAGCCAGGGGGCGGCTACAATGAGCAGTTCTTC | CASSSKPGGGYNEQFF
TRBJ2-3 | once | NA | TRBV12-5 | TGTGCTAGTGGTTTGGGGGGCACAGATACGCAGTATTTT | CASGLGGTDTQYF